A single sample is the source of the 31 T cell receptor beta chains below, sequenced in a study of shared clonotypes between healthy human individuals. Clones were read by immunoSEQ multiplex PCR, and TCRdb kept only the in-frame ones, dropping some. This sample carries some 1.1 million clones, 60% to 80% of them seen once, and the ten largest clones take almost 0.9%. The sequencing input was memory CD4+ T cells from PBMCs. Noted subset: CD45RA-negative fraction. These receptors all stem from a man between 18 and 35 years old in good health. Some clones in this sample may be carry-over from other donors' samples.

This clone was seen just once. The genes are TRBV25-1 and TRBJ1-4, with D unresolved. V dropped 3 bases and J dropped 10 bases, with 18 bases sitting between them. Germline V gives CDR1 MGHDK, CDR2 SYGVNS. The CDR3 extends over 15 amino acids. DNA for the CDR3: TGTGCCAGCAGTGATCCGGGCCCCCTTGGTGGAAAACTGTTTTTT. Translating gives CASSDPGPLGGKLFF.

This clone appeared many times. V is TRBV7-6 and J is TRBJ2-7, with 9 bases identical to TRBD1. Germline V CDR1 and CDR2: SGHVS, FNYEAQ. This CDR3 contains 13 residues. J gave up 5 bases and V 5 bases, and 4 bases lay outside the gene matches. CDR3 nucleotide sequence: TGTGCCAGCAGCGTACAGGGGGCCCACGAGCAGTACTTC. This sequence encodes CASSVQGAHEQYF.

As concerns this clone: Other nucleotide sequences from this sample produce the same CDR3. The chain combines TRBV7-3 with TRBJ2-3; no reliable D call. Germline values: CDR1 SGHTA, CDR2 FQGTGA. The V end lost 5 bases, the J end lost 4 bases, and 10 bases lay between the germline ends. The CDR3 runs 13 residues. In DNA, the CDR3 is TGTGCCAGCAGCCTGACAAGCCCAGATACGCAGTATTTT. Protein sequence: CASSLTSPDTQYF.

This clone was counted a few times. The gene calls are TRBV5-8 and TRBJ2-3; D possibly matches TRBD1 or TRBD2 (5 bases each). This CDR3 is built from 17 residues. V was shortened by 0 bases and J by 5 bases, with 19 bases between the two germline ends. CDR1 is SGHTS and CDR2 is YDEGEE in the germline V gene. The DNA of the CDR3 is TGTGCCAGCAGCTTGGTCCGGGGACCGCGCGTGGGAGATACGCAGTATTTT. Protein sequence: CASSLVRGPRVGDTQYF.

The chain uses TRBV7-6 and TRBJ1-3; D gene uncertain. The CDR3 runs 14 residues. CDR1 SGHVS and CDR2 FNYEAQ come from the germline V gene. Trimming took off 1 base at V and 2 bases at J, with 6 bases between the two ends. CDR3 coding DNA: TGTGCCAGCAGCTTAGTAGGGACTGGAAACACCATATATTTT. The encoded protein is CASSLVGTGNTIYF.

The V gene is TRBV7-3, the J gene TRBJ2-1; possible D gene TRBD2, 6 bases. Trimming shortened V by 5 bases and J by 4 bases, and 12 bases separated the two germline ends. Per the germline V gene, CDR1 is SGHTA and CDR2 is FQGTGA. The CDR3 contains 14 residues. CDR3 protein: CASSPSGQYNEQFF. The CDR3 DNA reads as TGTGCCAGCAGCCCAAGCGGGCAGTACAATGAGCAGTTCTTC.

The chain carries TRBV7-6 and TRBJ2-3; D is perhaps TRBD2 (5 bases). Trimming removed 3 bases at V and 13 bases at J, with 23 bases between. Germline CDR1 is SGHVS and CDR2 is FNYEAQ. This CDR3 comprises 15 residues. The CDR3 reads CASSFGAVESLGKYF. Written as DNA, the CDR3 is TGTGCCAGCAGCTTCGGCGCTGTGGAGTCTCTCGGGAAGTATTTT.

The J gene is TRBJ2-5, the V gene TRBV7-3; no definite D call. In germline, CDR1 is SGHTA, CDR2 FQGTGA. The CDR3 loop spans 13 amino acids. V gave up 5 bases and J gave up 0 bases, with 7 bases separating them. The CDR3 DNA reads TGTGCCAGCAGCGCCAGATACCAAGAGACCCAGTACTTC. Translated: CASSARYQETQYF.

Comments on this clone: The junction shows a germline mismatch at one end, possibly a read error. The chain carries TRBV9 and TRBJ2-5, with TRBD2 identical over 8 bases. The CDR3 consists of 14 residues. CDR1 is SGDLS, CDR2 YYNGEE, per germline. CDR3 amino acids: CASSGSGVTETQYF. DNA of the CDR3: TGTGCCAGCAGCGGTAGCGGGGTAACAGAGACTCAGTACTTC. The full variable domain, with the rest looked up from reference TRBV9 and TRBJ2-5, is DSGVTQTPKHLITATGQRVTLRCSPRSGDLSVYWYQQSLDQGLQFLIQYYNGEERAKGNILERFSAQQFPDLHSELNLSSLELGDSALYFCASSGSGVTETQYFGPGTRLLVL.

This clone showed up just a few times. The V call is TRBV13, the J call TRBJ1-2; D may be TRBD1 (5 bases). Germline lookup yields CDR1 PRHDT and CDR2 FYEKMQ (reference sequence). V lost 2 bases to trimming and J lost 0 bases, with 10 bases between them. This CDR3 spans 15 amino acids. This CDR3 reads CASSLTGPTNYGYTF. The CDR3, as DNA: TGTGCCAGCAGCTTAACAGGCCCGACTAACTATGGCTACACCTTC.

This clone has only one observation. The DNA for the CDR3 is TGTGCCAGCAAACTAGCGGGGACGGGGATTCAGAACACTGAAGCTTTCTTT. This codes for CASKLAGTGIQNTEAFF. The chain is built from TRBV28 and TRBJ1-1; weak D call: TRBD1 (5 bases). Germline lookup yields CDR1 MDHEN and CDR2 SYDVKM. V dropped 7 bases and J dropped 1 base, with 22 bases sitting between them. The CDR3 consists of 17 residues.

This chain's CDR3 is CASSFRTETYGYTF. CDR3 DNA: TGTGCCAGCAGTTTCCGGACAGAAACCTATGGCTACACCTTC. The gene calls are TRBV28 and TRBJ1-2; TRBD1 is a possible D gene (6 bases). Trimming stripped 3 bases from V and 4 bases from J, with 12 bases between. Germline CDR1 is MDHEN and CDR2 is SYDVKM. This CDR3 is built from 14 residues.

The chain combines TRBV11-2 with TRBJ2-7, with TRBD1 identical over 8 bases. With V trimmed by 5 bases and J by 3 bases, 9 bases remained unmatched. Germline loops: CDR1 SGHAT, CDR2 FQNNGV. CDR3 length: 15 amino acids. The CDR3 DNA reads TGTGCCAGCAGCCAGGCACCTACAGGGGGCTACGAGCAGTACTTC. Amino acids: CASSQAPTGGYEQYF.

The J gene is TRBJ1-3, the V gene TRBV5-1, with D perhaps matching TRBD1 (5 bases). Trimming shortened V by 4 bases and J by 3 bases, and 11 bases separated the two germline ends. The CDR3 has 14 residues. Germline V gives CDR1 SGHRS, CDR2 YFSETQ. In DNA form, the CDR3 reads TGCGCCAGCAGCGGGGGGACGAGTGGAAACACCATATATTTT. It is translated as CASSGGTSGNTIYF. The full variable domain, in which reference TRBV5-1 and TRBJ1-3 provide the parts outside the CDR3, is KAGVTQTPRYLIKTRGQQVTLSCSPISGHRSVSWYQQTPGQGLQFLFEYFSETQRNKGNFPGRFSGRQFSNSRSEMNVSTLELGDSALYLCASSGGTSGNTIYFGEGSWLTVV.

Note on this clone: With a far larger clone one base away, a read error is the likely cause. The rearrangement joins TRBV4-1 to TRBJ1-3; D not certain. The CDR3 totals 15 residues. Trimming stripped 1 base from V and 0 bases from J, with 7 bases between. Germline V lookup: CDR1 MGHRA, CDR2 YSYEKL. CDR3 region: CASSQVGVSGNTIYF. The CDR3 bases are TGCGCCAGCAGCCAAGTGGGAGTCTCTGGAAACACCATATATTTT.

The J gene is TRBJ1-1, the V gene TRBV7-3, with D perhaps matching TRBD1 (5 bases). This CDR3 has 13 residues. Germline values: CDR1 SGHTA, CDR2 FQGTGA. Trimming shortened V by 4 bases and J by 5 bases, and 11 bases separated the two germline ends. DNA for the CDR3: TGTGCCAGCAGCTCTCAGGGACTGACTGAAGCTTTCTTT. It translates to CASSSQGLTEAFF.

This clone was seen a few times. The rearrangement uses TRBV6-1 and TRBJ1-5; D gene ambiguous. This CDR3 region has 13 residues. CDR1 MNHNS and CDR2 SASEGT come from the germline V gene. Between the trimmed V and J ends, which lost 4 bases and 2 bases, there was a span of 6 bases. CDR3 nucleotide sequence: TGTGCCAGCAGTGCGATTGGCAATCAGCCCCAGCATTTT. Its translation is CASSAIGNQPQHF.

The chain combines TRBV5-6 with TRBJ2-4; D is perhaps TRBD1 or TRBD2 (5 bases each). The CDR3 totals 15 residues. The germline V gene has CDR1 SGHDT and CDR2 YYEEEE. The V gene lost 3 bases and the J gene lost 7 bases, with 17 bases spanning the gap. The CDR3 coding sequence is TGTGCCAGCAGCTCGGGACCTCTAGCAGTCAACATTCAGTACTTC. This encodes CASSSGPLAVNIQYF.

J is TRBJ2-2 and V is TRBV7-2, with D possibly matching TRBD2 (5 bases). V dropped 5 bases and J dropped 3 bases, with 10 bases sitting between them. The CDR3 runs to 14 residues. CDR1 and CDR2 (germline): SGHTA, FQGNSA. CDR3 loop: CASSTVRDTGELFF. CDR3 DNA: TGTGCCAGCAGCACAGTGAGGGACACCGGGGAGCTGTTTTTT.

This clone was counted once. The CDR3 spells CASSLGFGTGVETQYF. The CDR3 DNA follows: TGCGCCAGCAGCTTGGGGTTTGGGACAGGGGTAGAGACCCAGTACTTC. V gene TRBV5-1 combines with J gene TRBJ2-5; 10 bases are shared with TRBD1. Germline-derived CDR1 and CDR2 are SGHRS and YFSETQ. After removal of 0 bases from V and 4 bases from J, the junction contained 6 bases not matched to a gene. The CDR3 covers 16 residues. The full variable domain, with the rest looked up from reference TRBV5-1 and TRBJ2-5, is KAGVTQTPRYLIKTRGQQVTLSCSPISGHRSVSWYQQTPGQGLQFLFEYFSETQRNKGNFPGRFSGRQFSNSRSEMNVSTLELGDSALYLCASSLGFGTGVETQYFGPGTRLLVL.

A single count supports this clone. The chain combines TRBV2 with TRBJ2-3, with a tentative D call TRBD2 (5 bases). The CDR3 length is 13 residues. Looked up from germline, CDR1 is SNHLY and CDR2 is FYNNEI. V lost 9 bases and J 1 base, leaving 11 bases between the germline ends. CDR3 coding DNA: TGTGCCAGAAGGGATAGCGGCACAGATACGCAGTATTTT. Residues: CARRDSGTDTQYF.

This clone has more than one count but fewer than ten. The V call is TRBV11-3, the J call TRBJ2-3; D not certain. This CDR3 region has 12 residues. V was shortened by 3 bases and J by 7 bases, with 8 bases between the two germline ends. CDR1 is SGHNT, CDR2 YENEEA, per germline. The CDR3: CASSFEEHTQYF. The CDR3 region has the DNA TGTGCCAGCAGCTTTGAGGAGCATACGCAGTATTTT.

This chain uses TRBV5-1 with TRBJ2-1, with a weak D call TRBD1 (5 bases). Trimming left V 6 bases short and J 7 bases short, with 14 bases between. Germline V gene lookup returns CDR1 SGHRS and CDR2 YFSETQ. CDR3 length equals 13 residues. In DNA, the CDR3 is TGCGCCAGCACTGAAGGGGAATCGAATGAGCAGTTCTTC. Protein product: CASTEGESNEQFF.

V gene TRBV2 combines with J gene TRBJ2-4; D might be TRBD2 (5 bases). The V gene lost 0 bases and the J gene lost 6 bases, with 18 bases spanning the gap. The CDR3 contains 17 residues. Germline lookup yields CDR1 SNHLY and CDR2 FYNNEI. The CDR3 protein is CASSEALGRQAGNIQYF. DNA for the CDR3: TGTGCCAGCAGTGAAGCCCTCGGAAGGCAGGCGGGAAACATTCAGTACTTC.

J is TRBJ2-6 and V is TRBV30; maybe TRBD1 (6 bases). V was pared by 8 bases and J by 0 bases, with 17 bases between. Germline lookup yields CDR1 GTSNPN and CDR2 SVGIG (reference sequence). This CDR3 contains 16 residues. The CDR3 sequence is CASPDRTSSGANVLTF. CDR3 coding DNA: TGTGCCAGCCCAGACAGGACAAGCTCTGGGGCCAACGTCCTGACTTTC.

The chain couples TRBV5-4 to TRBJ2-3; maybe TRBD1 (6 bases). V lost 1 base to trimming and J lost 0 bases, with 15 bases between them. Germline V gene sequence: CDR1 SGHNT, CDR2 YYREEE (reference sequence). The CDR3 extends over 17 amino acids. CDR3 in amino acids: CASSLKIGGPSTDTQYF. DNA for the CDR3: TGTGCCAGCAGCTTGAAAATAGGGGGACCTAGCACAGATACGCAGTATTTT.

The chain joins TRBV5-4 to TRBJ2-7, with 10 bases fitting TRBD2. The CDR3 extends over 14 amino acids. Germline assignment: CDR1 SGHNT and CDR2 YYREEE (reference sequence). J lost 11 bases, V lost 0 bases, and 8 bases had no gene match. CDR3 loop: CASSLGTSGQGEYF. CDR3 sequence (DNA): TGTGCCAGCAGCTTGGGGACTAGCGGCCAGGGGGAGTACTTC.

The V gene is TRBV9, the J gene TRBJ2-1; TRBD1 aligns across 8 bases. The V and J ends lost 3 bases and 10 bases, in that order; junction bases with no gene match: 9. The CDR3 consists of 14 residues. Per germline, CDR1 SGDLS and CDR2 YYNGEE. The CDR3 DNA follows: TGTGCCAGCAGCGGCCGACAGGGGCCCAAGGAGCAGTTCTTC. It encodes CASSGRQGPKEQFF.

Concerning this clone: A much larger clone lies one base from this, so it may be a read error. The chain carries TRBV6-5 and TRBJ1-4; D unresolved. The V gene's germline CDR1 is MNHEY and CDR2 SVGAGI. The CDR3 loop spans 13 amino acids. Trimming stripped 5 bases from V and 5 bases from J, with 9 bases between. This chain's CDR3 is CASSNSRNEKLFF. The CDR3 nucleotides are TGTGCCAGCAGTAACAGCAGAAATGAAAAACTGTTTTTT.

The gene calls are TRBV29-1 and TRBJ2-1; D is unresolved. V was clipped by 2 bases and J by 3 bases, with 2 bases between them. From germline, CDR1 is SQVTM and CDR2 ANQGSEA. The CDR3 has 11 residues. The CDR3 loop is CSVERYNEQFF. The CDR3 coding sequence is TGCAGCGTTGAACGCTACAATGAGCAGTTCTTC.

The chain couples TRBV6-1 to TRBJ1-2; maybe TRBD1 (6 bases). The germline V gene encodes CDR1 MNHNS and CDR2 SASEGT. With 1 base removed from V and 2 bases from J, the gap between germline ends came to 8 bases. CDR3 length equals 14 residues. The CDR3 loop is CASSEVTGNYGYTF. The CDR3 DNA follows: TGTGCCAGCAGTGAAGTAACAGGGAACTATGGCTACACCTTC.